The 16 T cell receptor beta chains reported below all come from one sample, sequenced in a study of CD8 T cells in ankylosing spondylitis. TCRdb called the 5' RACE reads again in MiXCR, with one record for every CDR3 protein. The sample includes fewer than 200,000 distinct CDR3 sequences, roughly 20% seen only once; the top ten take roughly 4.5%. Sequencing was carried out using blood, either unsorted or a sorted T cell fraction (not recorded which). The receptors derive from a male donor aged 10-30 years with ankylosing spondylitis or in good health (not recorded which).

This clonotype has a count of ten or more. The chain is built from TRBV7-9 and TRBJ2-1; TRBD2 matches at 8 bases. V lost 8 bases, J lost 5 bases, and 14 bases stayed unmatched. The germline gives CDR1 SEHNR, CDR2 FQNEAQ (reference sequence). This CDR3 has 16 residues. The CDR3 DNA sequence: TGTGCCAGCTCTCCAAAACCCGGGAGGGCCGACAATGAGCAGTTCTTC. Its protein is CASSPKPGRADNEQFF.

The chain joins TRBV9 to TRBJ2-2; TRBD1 might be the D (6 bases). The germline V gene has CDR1 SGDLS and CDR2 YYNGEE. The CDR3 consists of 12 residues. Trimming took 4 bases from V and 7 from J, leaving 8 bases between them. This CDR3 reads CASSPQGGELFF. CDR3 in DNA: TGTGCCAGCAGCCCACAGGGCGGGGAGCTGTTTTTT. Full variable domain (remainder filled in from reference TRBV9 and TRBJ2-2): DSGVTQTPKHLITATGQRVTLRCSPRSGDLSVYWYQQSLDQGLQFLIQYYNGEERAKGNILERFSAQQFPDLHSELNLSSLELGDSALYFCASSPQGGELFFGEGSRLTVL.

This clonotype was seen repeatedly, ten times or more. The chain couples TRBV5-5 to TRBJ2-5; 14 bases match TRBD2. Germline V lookup: CDR1 SGHKS, CDR2 YYEKEE (reference sequence). CDR3 length: 18 residues. Germline trimming cut 4 bases from V and 2 bases from J; bases unmatched to any gene: 10. The CDR3 coding sequence is TGTGCCAGCAGCCCGAAGGGACTAGCGGGAGCCGGGCAAGAGACCCAGTACTTC. This sequence encodes CASSPKGLAGAGQETQYF.

This clonotype was counted ten times or more. This sequence joins TRBV4-1 and TRBJ2-5, with unresolved D. Trimming took 1 base from V and 5 from J, leaving 14 bases between them. The CDR3 extends over 15 amino acids. Germline V gene data show CDR1 as MGHRA and CDR2 as YSYEKL. Here the CDR3 reads CASSQVGGNEETQYF. CDR3 nucleotides: TGCGCCAGCAGCCAAGTTGGTGGGAATGAGGAGACCCAGTACTTC.

The chain combines TRBV20-1 with TRBJ2-1; D gene uncertain. There are 8 residues in the CDR3. Germline loops: CDR1 DFQATT, CDR2 SNEGSKA (reference sequence). Trimming removed 6 bases from V and 9 bases from J, with 3 bases in between. The CDR3 spells CSAGEQFF. The CDR3 DNA reads as TGCAGTGCGGGTGAGCAGTTCTTC.

This clonotype came up many times. V and J are TRBV29-1 and TRBJ2-1, with D uncertain. This CDR3 has 11 amino acids. Germline-derived CDR1 and CDR2 are SQVTM and ANQGSEA. V lost 4 bases and J 4 bases, leaving 5 bases between the germline ends. The CDR3 spells CSVAGYNEQFF. For the CDR3, the DNA is TGCAGCGTTGCTGGTTACAATGAGCAGTTCTTC.

There are many counts of this clonotype. This sequence joins TRBV5-1 and TRBJ1-4; 10 bases fit TRBD1. The end of the DNA aligns better with TRBJ2-2, so the J call may be wrong. The CDR3 covers 14 residues. Germline CDR1 reads SGHRS; CDR2 reads YFSETQ. CDR3 amino acids: CASSSGQGVQELFF. The CDR3 DNA reads TGCGCCAGCAGCTCAGGACAGGGGGTTCAGGAGCTGTTTTTT.

This chain links TRBV30 with TRBJ1-1; perhaps TRBD1 as D (5 bases). CDR3 length: 14 amino acids. Germline lookup yields CDR1 GTSNPN and CDR2 SVGIG (reference sequence). V dropped 3 bases and J dropped 0 bases, with 11 bases sitting between them. CDR3 residues: CAWRTVGVNTEAFF. Here the CDR3 DNA reads TGTGCCTGGAGGACAGTTGGGGTGAACACTGAAGCTTTCTTT.

This clonotype appeared a few times. V is TRBV20-1 and J is TRBJ2-5; no clear D. Germline lookup yields CDR1 DFQATT and CDR2 SNEGSKA (reference sequence). The CDR3 totals 12 residues. V was trimmed by 7 bases and J by 0 bases, leaving 9 bases between them. The CDR3 nucleotides are TGCAGTGTTCAGAAGGACCAAGAGACCCAGTACTTC. Encoded protein: CSVQKDQETQYF.

The table lists this clonotype with many counts. This chain connects TRBV5-6 to TRBJ2-7; D could derive from TRBD1 or TRBD2 (5 bases each). The CDR3 is 11 residues long. V lost 2 bases and J lost 6, with 6 bases in between. The germline CDR1 and CDR2 sequences are SGHDT and YYEEEE. The CDR3 sequence: CASSFGAEQYF. The CDR3 region has the DNA TGTGCCAGCAGCTTCGGGGCCGAGCAGTACTTC.

This clonotype was recorded many times. The rearrangement joins TRBV7-8 to TRBJ2-5, with TRBD1 as a possible D gene (6 bases). CDR3 size: 14 residues. In germline, CDR1 is SGHVS, CDR2 FQNEAQ. Trimming shortened V by 4 bases and J by 2 bases, and 11 bases separated the two germline ends. Here the CDR3 reads CASSSGQGQETQYF. In DNA form, the CDR3 reads TGTGCCAGCAGCTCGGGGCAGGGGCAAGAGACCCAGTACTTC.

This clonotype has ten or more counts. The chain carries TRBV12-3 or TRBV12-4 and TRBJ1-5; 10 bases agree with TRBD1. CDR3 length equals 14 residues. Trimming took 5 bases from V and 7 from J; bases not matched to a gene: 5. The CDR3 DNA sequence: TGTGCCAGCAGTCGAGACAGGGGGCCCCAGCCCCAGCATTTT. Translated, it gives CASSRDRGPQPQHF.

This clonotype was seen at least ten times. The gene calls are TRBV10-3 and TRBJ2-6; no clear D gene. The ends were cut back, 10 bases at V and 0 bases at J, with 13 bases in the middle. The CDR3 runs 15 residues. Germline CDR1 and CDR2: ENHRY and SYGVKD. CDR3 region: CATGRVSSGANVLTF. The DNA of the CDR3 is TGTGCCACCGGACGGGTTTCCTCTGGGGCCAACGTCCTGACTTTC.

This clonotype was seen at least ten times. This rearrangement joins TRBV12-3 or TRBV12-4 to TRBJ2-3; no reliable D call. V dropped 5 bases and J dropped 7 bases, with 10 bases sitting between them. The CDR3 contains 12 residues. The CDR3 DNA is TGTGCCAGCAGTCTCCCCATGAATACGCAGTATTTT. It yields the protein CASSLPMNTQYF.

The chain employs TRBV4-3 and TRBJ2-2; tentatively, D is TRBD2 (6 bases). Germline V gene data show CDR1 as LGHNA and CDR2 as YSLEER. There are 15 residues in the CDR3. V was cut by 3 bases and J by 6 bases, with 14 bases left in between. Here the CDR3 DNA reads TGCGCCAGCAGCCAGCAGCAGGGAGGACCCGGGGAGCTGTTTTTT. Its protein product is CASSQQQGGPGELFF.

This clonotype was recorded many times. This chain links TRBV7-2 with TRBJ1-5; D ambiguous. The V gene lost 7 bases and the J gene lost 0 bases, with 10 bases spanning the gap. The CDR3 has 14 residues. Germline values: CDR1 SGHTA, CDR2 FQGNSA. DNA of the CDR3: TGTGCCAGCACGGGCAGTCATAGCAATCAGCCCCAGCATTTT. This gives the protein CASTGSHSNQPQHF.